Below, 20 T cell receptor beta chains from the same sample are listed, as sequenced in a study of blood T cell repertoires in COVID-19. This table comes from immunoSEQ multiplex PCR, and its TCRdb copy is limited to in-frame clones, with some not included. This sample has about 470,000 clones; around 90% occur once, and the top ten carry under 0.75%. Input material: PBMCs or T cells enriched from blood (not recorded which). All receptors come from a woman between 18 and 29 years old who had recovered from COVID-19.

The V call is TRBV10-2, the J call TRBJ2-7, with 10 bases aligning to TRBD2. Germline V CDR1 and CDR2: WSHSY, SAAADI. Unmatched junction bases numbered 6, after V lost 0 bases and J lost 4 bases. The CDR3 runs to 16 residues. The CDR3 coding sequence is TGCGCCAGCAGTGAGTCGAGGGCTAGCGGGGGTTACGAGCAGTACTTC. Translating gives CASSESRASGGYEQYF.

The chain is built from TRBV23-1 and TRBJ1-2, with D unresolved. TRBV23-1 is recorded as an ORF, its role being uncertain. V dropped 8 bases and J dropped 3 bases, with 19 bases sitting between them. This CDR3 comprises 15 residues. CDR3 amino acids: CASSRGVVHDYGYTF. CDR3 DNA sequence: TGCGCCAGCTCCAGAGGAGTTGTTCACGACTATGGCTACACCTTC.

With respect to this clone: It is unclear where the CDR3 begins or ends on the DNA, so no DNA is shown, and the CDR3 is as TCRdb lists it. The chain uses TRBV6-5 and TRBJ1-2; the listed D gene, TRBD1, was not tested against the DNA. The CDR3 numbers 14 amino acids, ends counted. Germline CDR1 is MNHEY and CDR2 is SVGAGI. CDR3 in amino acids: CASSSSQGVNGYTF.

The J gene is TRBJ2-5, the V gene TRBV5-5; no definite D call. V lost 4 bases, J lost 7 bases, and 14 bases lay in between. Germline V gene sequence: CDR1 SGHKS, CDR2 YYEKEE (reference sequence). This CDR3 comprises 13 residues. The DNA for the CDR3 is TGTGCCAGCAGCCTCGACTGGCGTGGGACCCAGTACTTC. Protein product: CASSLDWRGTQYF.

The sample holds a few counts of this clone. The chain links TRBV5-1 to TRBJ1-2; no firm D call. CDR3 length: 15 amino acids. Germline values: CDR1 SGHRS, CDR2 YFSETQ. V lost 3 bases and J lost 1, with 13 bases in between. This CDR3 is CASSSEVGVNYGYTF. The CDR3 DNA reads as TGCGCCAGCAGCTCTGAGGTGGGAGTTAACTATGGCTACACCTTC.

CDR3 region: CASSILALGQGETDTQYF. CDR3 sequence (DNA): TGTGCCAGTAGTATATTGGCTCTGGGACAGGGCGAAACAGATACGCAGTATTTT. V gene TRBV19 combines with J gene TRBJ2-3; 9 nucleotides align to TRBD1. The V segment lost 2 bases and the J segment 3 bases; nucleotides outside the gene matches: 12. This CDR3 spans 18 amino acids. Germline loops: CDR1 LNHDA, CDR2 SQIVND (reference sequence).

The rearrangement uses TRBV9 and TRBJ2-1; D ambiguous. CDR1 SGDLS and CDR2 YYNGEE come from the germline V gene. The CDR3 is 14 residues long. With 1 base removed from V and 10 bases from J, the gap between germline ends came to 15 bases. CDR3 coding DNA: TGTGCCAGCAGCGTATCTAACCTCCCGTGGGAGCAGTTCTTC. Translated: CASSVSNLPWEQFF.

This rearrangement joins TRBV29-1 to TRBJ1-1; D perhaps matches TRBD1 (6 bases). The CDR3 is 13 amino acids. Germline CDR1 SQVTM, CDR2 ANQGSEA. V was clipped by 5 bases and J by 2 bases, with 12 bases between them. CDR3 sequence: CSVTSDRNTEAFF. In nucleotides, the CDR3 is TGCAGCGTTACCTCGGACAGAAACACTGAAGCTTTCTTT.

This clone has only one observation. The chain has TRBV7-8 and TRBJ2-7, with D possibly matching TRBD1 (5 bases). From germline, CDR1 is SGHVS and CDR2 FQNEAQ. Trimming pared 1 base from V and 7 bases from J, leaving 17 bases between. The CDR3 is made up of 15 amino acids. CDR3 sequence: CASSLESGNAWEQYF. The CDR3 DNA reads TGTGCCAGCAGCTTAGAGTCAGGGAACGCTTGGGAGCAGTACTTC.

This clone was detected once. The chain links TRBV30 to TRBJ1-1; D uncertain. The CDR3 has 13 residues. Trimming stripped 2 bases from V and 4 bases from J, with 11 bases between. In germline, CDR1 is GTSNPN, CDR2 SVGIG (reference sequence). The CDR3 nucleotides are TGTGCCTGGAGTAGCGGATTCGGCACTGAAGCTTTCTTT. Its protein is CAWSSGFGTEAFF. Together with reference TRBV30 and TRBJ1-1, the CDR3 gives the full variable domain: SQTIHQWPATLVQPVGSPLSLECTVEGTSNPNLYWYRQAAGRGLQLLFYSVGIGQISSEVPQNLSASRPQDRQFILSSKKLLLSDSGFYLCAWSSGFGTEAFFGQGTRLTVV.

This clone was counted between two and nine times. As DNA, the CDR3 is TGTGCCAGCAGTTACTCCGGCAGGGAAGGATCACCCCTCCACTTT. Amino acid sequence: CASSYSGREGSPLHF. J is TRBJ1-6 and V is TRBV6-5, with D possibly matching TRBD1 (5 bases). Germline V gene lookup returns CDR1 MNHEY and CDR2 SVGAGI. This CDR3 spans 15 amino acids. Trimming removed 0 bases from V and 10 bases from J, with 13 bases in between.

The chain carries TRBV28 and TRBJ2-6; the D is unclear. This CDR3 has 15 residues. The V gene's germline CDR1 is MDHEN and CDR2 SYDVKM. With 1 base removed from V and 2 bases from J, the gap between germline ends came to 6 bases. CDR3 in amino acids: CASSLSVAGANVLTF. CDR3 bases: TGTGCCAGCAGTTTATCTGTTGCTGGGGCCAACGTCCTGACTTTC.

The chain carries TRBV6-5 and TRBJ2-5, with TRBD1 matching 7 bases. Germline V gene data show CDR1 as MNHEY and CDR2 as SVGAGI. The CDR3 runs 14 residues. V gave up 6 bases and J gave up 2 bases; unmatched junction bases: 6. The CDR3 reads CASRDGTVQETQYF. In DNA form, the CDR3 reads TGTGCCAGCAGGGACGGGACAGTACAAGAGACCCAGTACTTC.

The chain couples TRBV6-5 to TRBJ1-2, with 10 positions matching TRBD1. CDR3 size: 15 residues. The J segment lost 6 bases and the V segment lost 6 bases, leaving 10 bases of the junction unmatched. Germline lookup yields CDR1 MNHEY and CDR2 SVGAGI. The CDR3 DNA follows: TGTGCCAGCAGCCCCGAGACAGGGGGCGTTAATGGCTACACCTTC. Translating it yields CASSPETGGVNGYTF.

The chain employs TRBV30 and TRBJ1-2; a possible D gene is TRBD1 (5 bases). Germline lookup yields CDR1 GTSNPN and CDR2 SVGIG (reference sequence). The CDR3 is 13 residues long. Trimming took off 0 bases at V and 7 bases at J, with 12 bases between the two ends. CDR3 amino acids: CAWSVTRDTGYTF. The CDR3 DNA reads TGTGCCTGGAGTGTAACCAGGGATACTGGCTACACCTTC. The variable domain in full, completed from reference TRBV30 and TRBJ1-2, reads SQTIHQWPATLVQPVGSPLSLECTVEGTSNPNLYWYRQAAGRGLQLLFYSVGIGQISSEVPQNLSASRPQDRQFILSSKKLLLSDSGFYLCAWSVTRDTGYTFGSGTRLTVV.

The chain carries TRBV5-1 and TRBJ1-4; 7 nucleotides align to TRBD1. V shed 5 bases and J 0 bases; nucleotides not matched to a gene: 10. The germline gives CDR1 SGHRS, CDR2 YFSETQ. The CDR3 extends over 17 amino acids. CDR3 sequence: CASSLGTDRPTNEKLFF. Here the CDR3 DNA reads TGCGCCAGCAGTCTAGGGACAGATCGTCCAACTAATGAAAAACTGTTTTTT. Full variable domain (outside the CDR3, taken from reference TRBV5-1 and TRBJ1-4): KAGVTQTPRYLIKTRGQQVTLSCSPISGHRSVSWYQQTPGQGLQFLFEYFSETQRNKGNFPGRFSGRQFSNSRSEMNVSTLELGDSALYLCASSLGTDRPTNEKLFFGSGTQLSVL.

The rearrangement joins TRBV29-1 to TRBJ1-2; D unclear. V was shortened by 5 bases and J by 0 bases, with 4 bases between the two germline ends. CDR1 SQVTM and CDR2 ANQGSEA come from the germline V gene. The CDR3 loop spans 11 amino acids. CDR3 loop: CSVHTNYGYTF. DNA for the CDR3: TGCAGCGTTCACACTAACTATGGCTACACCTTC.

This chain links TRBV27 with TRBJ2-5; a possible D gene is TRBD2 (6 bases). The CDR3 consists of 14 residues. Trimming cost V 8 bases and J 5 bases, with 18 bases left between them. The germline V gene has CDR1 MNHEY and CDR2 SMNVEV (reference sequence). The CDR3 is CASSGVQPWETQYF. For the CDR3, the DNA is TGTGCCAGCTCGGGGGTCCAGCCGTGGGAGACCCAGTACTTC.

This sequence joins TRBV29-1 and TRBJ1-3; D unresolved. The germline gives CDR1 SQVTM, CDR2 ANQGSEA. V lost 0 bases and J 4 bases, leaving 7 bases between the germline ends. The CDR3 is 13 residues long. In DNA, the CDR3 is TGCAGCGTTGAAGAACCTGGCGGAAACACCATATATTTT. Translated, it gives CSVEEPGGNTIYF. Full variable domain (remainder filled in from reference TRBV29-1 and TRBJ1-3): SAVISQKPSRDICQRGTSLTIQCQVDSQVTMMFWYRQQPGQSLTLIATANQGSEATYESGFVIDKFPISRPNLTFSTLTVSNMSPEDSSIYLCSVEEPGGNTIYFGEGSWLTVV.

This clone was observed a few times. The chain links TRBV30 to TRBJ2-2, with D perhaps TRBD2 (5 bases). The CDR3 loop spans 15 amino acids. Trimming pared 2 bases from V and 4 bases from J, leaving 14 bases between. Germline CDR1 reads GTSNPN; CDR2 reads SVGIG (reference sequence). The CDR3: CAWSPSGRVTGELFF. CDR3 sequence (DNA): TGTGCCTGGAGTCCCAGCGGTCGCGTCACCGGGGAGCTGTTTTTT.